The next 23 T cell receptor beta chains were all read from a single sample in a study of graft-versus-host responses after intestinal transplantation. Sequenced by immunoSEQ multiplex PCR; TCRdb stores in-frame clones only, minus some. The repertoire holds 120,000 or so clones, with 85% to 95% as singletons. These receptors' targets are unknown. Sequencing used unstimulated CD8+ T cells sorted from spleen or lymph node cells, obtained before intestinal transplant. These receptors all stem from a human donor who received an intestinal transplant.

The chain uses TRBV9 and TRBJ2-7, with D perhaps assigned TRBD1 or TRBD2 (5 bases each). In germline, CDR1 is SGDLS, CDR2 YYNGEE. The CDR3 has 16 residues. V lost 4 bases and J 2 bases, leaving 19 bases between the germline ends. As DNA, the CDR3 is TGTGCCAGCAGCCCCCCAGAGGGGCAGAGGGCCTACGAGCAGTACTTC. As protein: CASSPPEGQRAYEQYF.

The V gene is TRBV9, the J gene TRBJ2-6, with D possibly being TRBD2 (5 bases). Looked up from germline, CDR1 is SGDLS and CDR2 is YYNGEE. V shed 3 bases and J shed 2 bases, with 12 bases lying between them. The CDR3 covers 16 residues. This CDR3 reads CASSGEVGTGANVLTF. The CDR3 nucleotides read TGTGCCAGCAGCGGAGAGGTCGGGACTGGGGCCAACGTCCTGACTTTC.

The chain joins TRBV28 to TRBJ2-5; maybe TRBD2 (5 bases). The V end was cut by 7 bases, the J end by 5 bases, with 20 bases between. This CDR3 has 15 residues. Germline V CDR1 and CDR2: MDHEN, SYDVKM. CDR3 DNA sequence: TGTGCCAGCACGAACCGAAAGGGAGCTTGGGAGACCCAGTACTTC. Its translation: CASTNRKGAWETQYF.

The rearrangement links TRBV7-9 to TRBJ2-7; 10 bases line up with TRBD2. The CDR3 runs to 16 residues. V lost 5 bases to trimming and J lost 1 base; unmatched junction nucleotides: 8. Germline CDR1 SEHNR, CDR2 FQNEAQ (reference sequence). This chain's CDR3 is CASSDATSGISYEQYF. In DNA form, the CDR3 reads TGTGCCAGCAGCGATGCCACTAGCGGGATTTCCTACGAGCAGTACTTC. The variable domain in full, completed from reference TRBV7-9 and TRBJ2-7, reads DTGVSQNPRHKITKRGQNVTFRCDPISEHNRLYWYRQTLGQGPEFLTYFQNEAQLEKSRLLSDRFSAERPKGSFSTLEIQRTEQGDSAMYLCASSDATSGISYEQYFGPGTRLTVT.

The rearrangement links TRBV19 to TRBJ2-7, with 8 positions matching TRBD2. Germline CDR1 and CDR2: LNHDA and SQIVND (reference sequence). The CDR3 is 15 amino acids. The V gene end was trimmed by 1 base and the J gene end by 4 bases; junction bases not matched to a gene: 6. CDR3 region: CASSIGSAGVYEQYF. In DNA, the CDR3 is TGTGCCAGTAGTATAGGTTCAGCGGGAGTTTACGAGCAGTACTTC.

V usage is TRBV7-9 and J usage is TRBJ1-3; D is uncertain. Germline-derived CDR1 and CDR2 are SEHNR and FQNEAQ (reference sequence). Between the trimmed V and J ends, which lost 1 base and 0 bases, there was a span of 10 bases. CDR3 size: 16 residues. The CDR3 DNA reads TGTGCCAGCAGCTTAGTTGGACTGAGCTCTGGAAACACCATATATTTT. Translated: CASSLVGLSSGNTIYF.

The CDR3 spells CASSERLAGASETQYF. The CDR3 bases are TGTGCCAGCAGTGAGCGACTAGCGGGAGCGAGCGAGACCCAGTACTTC. The rearrangement links TRBV6-1 to TRBJ2-5, with 12 bases matching TRBD2. This CDR3 is built from 16 residues. Trimming at V came to 3 bases and at J to 5 bases, leaving 7 bases not matched to a gene. Germline V gene lookup returns CDR1 MNHNS and CDR2 SASEGT.

The chain combines TRBV7-6 with TRBJ1-1; D may be TRBD1 (5 bases). CDR1 is SGHVS and CDR2 is FNYEAQ in the germline V gene. V lost 8 bases and J 1 base, leaving 11 bases between the germline ends. The CDR3 is 13 amino acids. CDR3 nucleotide sequence: TGTGCCAGCGGCGGGGCACCGAACACTGAAGCTTTCTTT. Protein product: CASGGAPNTEAFF.

The CDR3 loop reads CAWSVGGASTDTQYF. The DNA of the CDR3 is TGTGCCTGGAGTGTTGGGGGGGCTAGCACAGATACGCAGTATTTT. The V and J genes are TRBV30 and TRBJ2-3, with a tentative D call TRBD2 (7 bases). V was clipped by 0 bases and J by 0 bases, with 10 bases between them. The CDR3 has 15 amino acids. Germline V gives CDR1 GTSNPN, CDR2 SVGIG (reference sequence). Supplemented by reference TRBV30 and TRBJ2-3, the full variable domain reads SQTIHQWPATLVQPVGSPLSLECTVEGTSNPNLYWYRQAAGRGLQLLFYSVGIGQISSEVPQNLSASRPQDRQFILSSKKLLLSDSGFYLCAWSVGGASTDTQYFGPGTRLTVL.

The chain combines TRBV19 with TRBJ1-5, with D maybe TRBD1 (5 bases). The V and J ends lost 5 bases and 3 bases respectively, with 14 bases between them. The length of the CDR3 is 15 residues. Germline lookup yields CDR1 LNHDA and CDR2 SQIVND (reference sequence). CDR3 DNA: TGTGCCAGTAGTGGGGGGGGGTACAACAATCAGCCCCAGCATTTT. It specifies CASSGGGYNNQPQHF.

This clone was detected only a few times. V usage is TRBV5-6 and J usage is TRBJ2-7, with D tentatively TRBD1 (5 bases). The V end lost 1 base, the J end lost 2 bases, and 7 bases lay between the germline ends. This CDR3 has 13 amino acids. Germline V lookup: CDR1 SGHDT, CDR2 YYEEEE. The CDR3 here is CASSLRGPYEQYF. CDR3 nucleotides: TGTGCCAGCAGCTTGAGGGGCCCCTACGAGCAGTACTTC.

The chain is built from TRBV19 and TRBJ2-2; D assignment may be TRBD1 or TRBD2 (5 bases each). Germline V gene lookup returns CDR1 LNHDA and CDR2 SQIVND (reference sequence). The ends were cut back, 7 bases at V and 7 bases at J, with 13 bases in the middle. The CDR3 loop spans 13 amino acids. The CDR3 protein is CASIDGANGELFF. DNA of the CDR3: TGTGCCAGTATTGACGGGGCCAACGGGGAGCTGTTTTTT.

The chain carries TRBV30 and TRBJ2-1; D ambiguous. The ends were cut back, 3 bases at V and 8 bases at J, with 20 bases in the middle. CDR1 and CDR2 (germline): GTSNPN, SVGIG (reference sequence). The CDR3 covers 15 residues. CDR3 coding DNA: TGTGCCTGGAGCGGCGAAGGCAGGAAGATCGATGAGCAGTTCTTC. This translates into CAWSGEGRKIDEQFF. Looking up the rest from reference TRBV30 and TRBJ2-1 gives the full variable domain: SQTIHQWPATLVQPVGSPLSLECTVEGTSNPNLYWYRQAAGRGLQLLFYSVGIGQISSEVPQNLSASRPQDRQFILSSKKLLLSDSGFYLCAWSGEGRKIDEQFFGPGTRLTVL.

This clone appeared once. V usage is TRBV7-9 and J usage is TRBJ2-5; D remains ambiguous. There are 14 residues in the CDR3. Germline lookup yields CDR1 SEHNR and CDR2 FQNEAQ (reference sequence). V dropped 0 bases and J dropped 2 bases, with 7 bases sitting between them. CDR3 amino acids: CASSLAFLQETQYF. CDR3 DNA sequence: TGTGCCAGCAGCTTAGCGTTCTTACAAGAGACCCAGTACTTC.

This sequence joins TRBV9 and TRBJ2-1; 13 positions match TRBD2. The CDR3 is 15 residues long. The V segment lost 4 bases and the J segment 5 bases; nucleotides outside the gene matches: 3. Germline CDR1 SGDLS, CDR2 YYNGEE. The CDR3 reads CASSRTSGGHNEQFF. In nucleotides, the CDR3 is TGTGCCAGCAGCAGGACTAGCGGGGGCCACAATGAGCAGTTCTTC.

The CDR3 DNA follows: TGTGCCAGCAGTCCGGTGGGGGTTCCTGAAGCTTTCTTT. It translates to CASSPVGVPEAFF. The chain combines TRBV7-3 with TRBJ1-1; a possible D gene is TRBD1 (5 bases). CDR1 is SGHTA, CDR2 FQGTGA, per germline. This CDR3 contains 13 residues. Trimming left V 6 bases short and J 6 bases short, with 14 bases between.

Of note for this clone: Other nucleotide sequences from this sample produce the same CDR3. The gene calls are TRBV5-4 and TRBJ2-7; 14 bases line up with TRBD2. Germline CDR1 SGHNT, CDR2 YYREEE (reference sequence). Trimming cost V 4 bases and J 4 bases; bases outside gene matches: 4. This CDR3 has 15 amino acids. The CDR3 coding sequence is TGTGCCAGCAGCCTGGGGACTAGCGGGAGTTACGAGCAGTACTTC. Its protein product is CASSLGTSGSYEQYF.

The chain uses TRBV4-1 and TRBJ2-7; the D is unclear. Germline-derived CDR1 and CDR2 are MGHRA and YSYEKL. The CDR3 contains 12 residues. The V and J ends lost 1 base and 6 bases respectively, with 7 bases between them. CDR3 protein: CASSQGRGEQYF. CDR3 sequence (DNA): TGCGCCAGCAGCCAAGGCCGAGGCGAGCAGTACTTC.

CDR3 region: CASSFVSQNTGELFF. DNA of the CDR3: TGTGCCAGCAGTTTCGTGTCCCAGAACACCGGGGAGCTGTTTTTT. This sequence joins TRBV28 and TRBJ2-2; D not resolved. The CDR3 covers 15 residues. Trimming cost V 3 bases and J 1 base, with 9 bases left between them. In germline, CDR1 is MDHEN, CDR2 SYDVKM.

The V gene is TRBV19, the J gene TRBJ2-7, with TRBD2 identical over 7 bases. Germline CDR1 is LNHDA and CDR2 is SQIVND (reference sequence). The J segment lost 3 bases and the V segment lost 8 bases, leaving 13 bases of the junction unmatched. The CDR3 covers 15 residues. The CDR3 loop reads CASGGSSGGFYEQYF. For the CDR3, the DNA is TGTGCCAGTGGAGGTTCTAGCGGCGGTTTCTACGAGCAGTACTTC.

The chain carries TRBV9 and TRBJ2-3, with 7 positions matching TRBD2. The CDR3 loop spans 15 amino acids. Germline trimming cut 5 bases from V and 2 bases from J; bases unmatched to any gene: 8. Per germline, CDR1 SGDLS and CDR2 YYNGEE. CDR3 DNA sequence: TGTGCCAGCAGGGTCGGTCAGCGGGACACAGATACGCAGTATTTT. It is translated as CASRVGQRDTDTQYF.

The V gene is TRBV6-1, the J gene TRBJ1-1; 7 bases are shared with TRBD1. The germline V gene encodes CDR1 MNHNS and CDR2 SASEGT. V lost 5 bases and J lost 1; bases outside the gene matches: 4. This CDR3 region has 14 residues. CDR3 sequence reads: CASSPGQANTEAFF. The CDR3 bases are TGTGCCAGCAGTCCCGGACAGGCGAACACTGAAGCTTTCTTT.

The V and J genes are TRBV13 and TRBJ2-1, with TRBD1 as a possible D gene (6 bases). V lost 5 bases to trimming and J lost 3 bases, with 11 bases between them. CDR1 is PRHDT and CDR2 is FYEKMQ in the germline V gene (reference sequence). The CDR3 spans 14 residues. The CDR3 loop is CASSQGRGYNEQFF. CDR3 in DNA: TGTGCCAGCAGCCAAGGCAGGGGCTACAATGAGCAGTTCTTC.